The 16 T cell receptor beta chains listed next were all sequenced from one sample in a study of blood T cell repertoires in COVID-19. TCRdb's copy holds only in-frame clones and misses some; the assay was immunoSEQ multiplex PCR. The sample has some 290,000 clones; nearly 90% are singletons. Sequenced sample: peripheral blood. Every receptor here comes from a young woman with COVID-19, enrolled during active disease.

The chain is built from TRBV24-1 and TRBJ2-1, with D possibly TRBD2 on 5 matching bases. Germline CDR1 KGHDR, CDR2 SFDVKD. V was pared by 2 bases and J by 10 bases, with 14 bases between. The CDR3 covers 14 residues. The CDR3 DNA reads as TGTGCCACCAGTGATTCTCGTGTCGGGGAAGAGCAGTTCTTC. It codes for CATSDSRVGEEQFF.

J is TRBJ2-1 and V is TRBV19; 9 bases fit TRBD1. After removal of 1 base from V and 8 bases from J, the junction contained 6 bases not matched to a gene. The germline gives CDR1 LNHDA, CDR2 SQIVND (reference sequence). The CDR3 loop spans 15 amino acids. The CDR3 sequence: CASSIGDRASYEQFF. CDR3 nucleotide sequence: TGTGCCAGTAGTATAGGGGACAGGGCTAGTTATGAGCAGTTCTTC.

The CDR3 sequence: CASSARYPGQHYEQYF. CDR3 DNA sequence: TGCGCCAGCAGCGCTCGGTACCCGGGACAGCACTACGAGCAGTACTTC. This chain uses TRBV23-1 with TRBJ2-7; 7 bases line up with TRBD1. TRBV23-1 is labeled an ORF, and its function is uncertain. Trimming took 6 bases from V and 3 from J; bases not matched to a gene: 14. The length of the CDR3 is 16 residues.

The rearrangement uses TRBV3-1 (or the pseudogene TRBV3-2) and TRBJ1-5, with D unresolved. Per the germline V gene, CDR1 is LGHDT and CDR2 is YNNKEL (reference sequence). Trimming stripped 0 bases from V and 0 bases from J, with 12 bases between. The CDR3 sequence is 17 residues long. CDR3 amino acids: CASSQDWPSYSNQPQHF. DNA of the CDR3: TGTGCCAGCAGCCAAGATTGGCCAAGTTATAGCAATCAGCCCCAGCATTTT.

The chain joins TRBV21-1 to TRBJ2-5; the table names TRBD1, a call not compared with the DNA. TRBV21-1 is described as a pseudogene. This CDR3 contains 14 residues. The CDR3 spells CASSPDRAHETQYF. CDR3 in DNA: TGTGCCAGCAGTCCGGACAGGGCCCACGAGACCCAGTACTTC.

The chain joins TRBV5-1 to TRBJ2-1; 7 positions match TRBD1. V lost 0 bases, J lost 0 bases, and 0 bases stayed unmatched. The CDR3 has 15 amino acids. From germline, CDR1 is SGHRS and CDR2 YFSETQ. This CDR3 is CASSLGDSSYNEQFF. CDR3 nucleotides: TGCGCCAGCAGCTTGGGGGACAGCTCCTACAATGAGCAGTTCTTC.

The J gene is TRBJ1-3, the V gene TRBV6-5; D uncertain. V was cut by 6 bases and J by 0 bases, with 6 bases left in between. The CDR3 is made up of 13 amino acids. Germline V gives CDR1 MNHEY, CDR2 SVGAGI. CDR3 DNA: TGTGCCAGCAGATCAGGCTCTGGAAACACCATATATTTT. Translating it yields CASRSGSGNTIYF.

The V and J genes are TRBV19 and TRBJ1-5; no reliable D call. The CDR3 extends over 14 amino acids. Germline V CDR1 and CDR2: LNHDA, SQIVND (reference sequence). Trimming removed 5 bases from V and 3 bases from J, with 11 bases in between. The chain's CDR3 is CASSREANNQPQHF. In nucleotides, the CDR3 is TGTGCCAGTAGTCGGGAGGCCAACAATCAGCCCCAGCATTTT.

Only one count was recorded for this clone. This chain links TRBV4-2 with TRBJ2-7; tentative D call: TRBD2 (5 bases). V was trimmed by 8 bases and J by 2 bases, leaving 19 bases between them. The germline V gene has CDR1 LGHNA and CDR2 YNFKEQ. CDR3 length equals 15 residues. The CDR3 DNA reads as TGTGCCAGCGGTGACGGACTCTTTTGGGCCTACGAGCAGTACTTC. Its translation: CASGDGLFWAYEQYF.

This chain connects TRBV7-9 to TRBJ2-1, with a weak D call TRBD1 (6 bases). The germline gives CDR1 SEHNR, CDR2 FQNEAQ (reference sequence). V dropped 0 bases and J dropped 2 bases, with 8 bases sitting between them. This CDR3 has 15 residues. This chain's CDR3 is CASSLAGATYNEQFF. In DNA, the CDR3 is TGTGCCAGCAGCTTAGCGGGGGCAACCTACAATGAGCAGTTCTTC.

This clone was detected a few times. Other DNA sequences in the sample encode the same CDR3. The genes are TRBV5-1 and TRBJ1-1; D unclear. The ends were cut back, 1 base at V and 3 bases at J, with 7 bases in the middle. This CDR3 is built from 13 residues. Germline CDR1 is SGHRS and CDR2 is YFSETQ. CDR3 loop: CASSLKLDTEAFF. DNA for the CDR3: TGCGCCAGCAGCTTGAAGCTCGACACTGAAGCTTTCTTT. The entire variable domain, with the rest obtained from reference TRBV5-1 and TRBJ1-1, is as follows: KAGVTQTPRYLIKTRGQQVTLSCSPISGHRSVSWYQQTPGQGLQFLFEYFSETQRNKGNFPGRFSGRQFSNSRSEMNVSTLELGDSALYLCASSLKLDTEAFFGQGTRLTVV.

The chain combines TRBV7-9 with TRBJ2-7; D might be TRBD1 (6 bases). CDR3 size: 13 residues. Germline V gene data show CDR1 as SEHNR and CDR2 as FQNEAQ (reference sequence). V lost 3 bases and J lost 3, with 9 bases in between. This CDR3 is CASSFQDSYEQYF. The CDR3 DNA follows: TGTGCCAGCAGCTTCCAGGACAGCTACGAGCAGTACTTC.

The V and J genes are TRBV5-1 and TRBJ2-1; TRBD2 matches 10 bases. The CDR3 loop spans 16 amino acids. Germline V gene lookup returns CDR1 SGHRS and CDR2 YFSETQ. V dropped 2 bases and J dropped 10; count of bases not matched to a gene: 12. The CDR3 loop is CASSLVSGGALREQFF. CDR3 bases: TGCGCCAGCAGCTTAGTCAGCGGGGGGGCCCTTCGCGAGCAGTTCTTC.

This clone has only a few counts. The chain is built from TRBV6-6 and TRBJ1-3; D is ambiguous. CDR1 is MNHNY, CDR2 SVGAGI, per germline (reference sequence). The CDR3 runs to 12 residues. The V gene lost 8 bases and the J gene lost 2 bases, with 7 bases spanning the gap. Written as DNA, the CDR3 is TGTGCCAGCCAATTCCCTGGAAACACCATATATTTT. This encodes CASQFPGNTIYF.

The CDR3 reads CASSEGRVDEKLFF. CDR3 nucleotides: TGTGCCAGCAGTGAAGGCAGGGTCGATGAAAAACTGTTTTTT. The chain recombines TRBV6-1 with TRBJ1-4; D is possibly TRBD1 (5 bases). V gave up 1 base and J gave up 6 bases, with 9 bases separating them. Per germline, CDR1 MNHNS and CDR2 SASEGT. The CDR3 is made up of 14 amino acids.

The V call is TRBV5-1, the J call TRBJ1-6, with 9 positions matching TRBD1. The V segment lost 0 bases and the J segment 9 bases; nucleotides outside the gene matches: 7. The germline gives CDR1 SGHRS, CDR2 YFSETQ. This CDR3 region has 16 residues. CDR3 sequence (DNA): TGCGCCAGCAGCTTGGAGCTGGGGACAGGGAGTTCACCCCTCCACTTT. This translates into CASSLELGTGSSPLHF.